What follows is one T cell receptor (beta chain) and its context. The germline V and J ends were trimmed by 1 base and 6 bases, with 6 bases remaining between them. This CDR3 spans 13 amino acids. Germline V gene lookup returns CDR1 KGHSH and CDR2 LQKENI. Per the original data handling: Cell counts per sample came from amplifying reference gene primers. TCRdb keeps only in-frame clones here, not all; method: immunoSEQ multiplex PCR. The D gene and trimming were derived from the DNA, and the V and J assignments and clone size from that table. The sample includes 180,000 or so clones, around 85% of them seen just once. These data belong to a study of blood T cell repertoires in COVID-19. Looking at the study overall: Acute-phase and convalescent COVID-19 samples originated in the United States, Italy and Spain. T cells, B-cell-depleted T cells, or PBMCs supplied cDNA or gDNA.

This receptor was identified in a woman in her fifties or sixties with acute or convalescent COVID-19. The V call is TRBV18, the J call TRBJ2-2; D perhaps matches TRBD2 (6 bases). The sequenced sample consisted of peripheral blood. CDR3 amino acids: CASSPRGAGELFF. For the CDR3, the DNA is TGTGCCAGCTCACCACGGGGGGCCGGGGAGCTGTTTTTT.